This T cell receptor (beta chain) was recorded in a study of T cells after yellow fever vaccination (dated by TCRdb to between 2019 and 2020). The study in broad terms: The SMART-Seq v4 Ultra Low Input RNA kit was used to prepare libraries from fractions with low cell numbers. To follow T-cell clones before and after both primary and booster YFV17D yellow fever vaccination, bulk TCR alpha and beta repertoires underwent longitudinal sequencing. The cohort comprised two healthy male donors, one aged 18 to 30 and one aged 30 to 40 years. Blood samples were taken at several timepoints before and after primary and secondary immunization, and bulk PBMC replicates and cell subsets were isolated. What the research found in general, with its limitations: After the booster, most clones that had expanded after primary vaccination were detected again (about 95% of CD4 and around 88% of CD8), suggesting broad maintenance of memory. Because the study included only a couple of donors, the extent to which the findings can be generalized is limited. Computational filtering was needed because FACS-sorted repertoires could contain abundant contaminating clonotypes from the bulk population. The secondary T-cell response was found to be weaker but faster than the primary response, with a peak reached on day 5 rather than on day 15. A small fraction of clonotypes showed up in both the CD4 and CD8 compartments, probably as a result of convergent recombination.

The treatment or condition label for this specimen denotes: live attenuated yellow fever vaccine strain. A standard Ficoll-Paque protocol was used to isolate PBMCs from peripheral blood. Dynabeads CD4 and CD8 positive selection kits were used to isolate the CD4 and CD8 T-cell fractions. TriZol was used to extract RNA from bulk PBMCs, CD4 and CD8 fractions, and dextramer-positive and dextramer-negative fractions. TCR cDNA was synthesized by 5'RACE template switching, which introduced a universal primer site and unique molecular identifiers. cDNA synthesis was primed from both the TCR alpha and TCR beta constant segments. Two PCR steps were used to amplify libraries, with sample barcodes and sequencing adapters being added in the second step. Sequencing of libraries was performed on Illumina HiSeq 2500 (2x100 bp) or NovaSeq (2x150 bp). The published analysis was carried out like this. Reads were demultiplexed and collapsed into UMI consensus sequences with MIGEC, and V(D)J alignment was performed with MiXCR. Using edgeR on replicate PBMC samples, clonotypes were called vaccine-responding if FDR was below 0.01 and the log2 fold change was above 5 up to day 15. Each bulk clonotype was labeled CD4 or CD8 based on which sequenced repertoire, CD4 or CD8, contained the clonotype at higher abundance. TCRdb reprocessing: public reads trimmed at Q25 with fastp, clones called with MiXCR, in-frame beta chains kept. One record per CDR3 amino acid sequence lists the most common genes and DNA. The V and J calls shown here were made by TCRdb, not taken from the authors' results. Here the sample has under 300,000 distinct CDR3 sequences; 6.9% occur a single time. The top ten clonotypes cover about 0.85% of the sample.

This clonotype was detected a few times. The antigen it recognizes is unknown. No base-level quality is on record; no much larger clone is a single base apart. Trimming at the junction amounts to 5 bases on V and 7 bases on J, and the germline ends lie 10 bases apart. The CDR1 and CDR2 encoded by the germline V gene are SGHRS and YFSETQ. The CDR3 runs 12 amino acids, cysteine and phenylalanine included. This entry keeps only the CDR3 DNA: 36 bases, framed from base 1. Material: CD4+ T cells sorted from PBMCs, obtained 15 days after the yellow fever booster vaccination. The chain is encoded by TRBV5-1 joined to TRBJ2-1; a tentative D call is TRBD1 (5 bases match). This TCR derives from a man younger than 45 who received the YFV17D yellow fever vaccine. The nucleotides are TGCGCCAGCAGTTATAGGGGAAATGAGCAGTTCTTC. This sequence encodes CASSYRGNEQFF. With all but the CDR3 taken from the reference TRBV5-1 and TRBJ2-1 genes, the full variable domain is: KAGVTQTPRYLIKTRGQQVTLSCSPISGHRSVSWYQQTPGQGLQFLFEYFSETQRNKGNFPGRFSGRQFSNSRSEMNVSTLELGDSALYLCASSYRGNEQFFGPGTRLTVL.